This TCR beta chain was recorded in a study of high-grade serous ovarian cancer treatment subgroups. Tumor tissue was taken before any definitive surgery or chemotherapy was given. Germline trimming cut 4 bases from V and 3 bases from J; bases unmatched to any gene: 5. Germline-derived CDR1 and CDR2 are SGHVS and FQNEAQ. The CDR3 totals 15 residues. Profiled with immunoSEQ multiplex PCR; TCRdb holds only in-frame clones, not every one. The repertoire holds under 3,000 clones, with about two thirds as singletons. General study results and limits: TCR clonal relatedness correlated positively with neoantigen level.

On this clone: Its target is not known.

The sample comprised tumor tissue. This clonotype was sampled from a human donor with high-grade serous ovarian cancer. V usage is TRBV7-8 and J usage is TRBJ1-4, with TRBD1 matching 7 bases. CDR3 DNA sequence: TGTGCCAGCAGCTCCCAGACAGGGTCTAATGAAAAACTGTTTTTT. This sequence encodes CASSSQTGSNEKLFF.